Listed here is a single T cell receptor (beta chain). The junction does not match germline at one end; this may be a read error. The sample comes from a study of metastatic and nonmetastatic thyroid tumors. Each patient went into thyroid surgery without having received any treatment. MiXCR was used by TCRdb to re-call the PCR reads. The sample has some 8,100 clones, around a third seen once. The sequenced material came from tumor tissue. This receptor was taken from a female donor with papillary thyroid cancer or a benign thyroid nodule (not recorded which). Some clones in this sample may be carry-over from other donors' samples.

The CDR3, as DNA: TGTGCCGGCAGCCACGGGACTAGTGGTTACGAGCAGTACTTC. It specifies CAGSHGTSGYEQYF. The chain recombines TRBV27 with TRBJ2-7; TRBD2 aligns across 8 bases. The germline gives CDR1 MNHEY, CDR2 SMNVEV (reference sequence). This CDR3 is built from 14 residues.